The 7 T cell receptor beta chains presented below share a single source sample, sequenced in a study of blood T cells in healthy people across ages. Combining a sample-barcoded 5' primer with a J-beta primer mix, a second PCR ran for roughly 7 to 11 cycles. TCRdb re-derived calls from the 5' RACE reads in MiXCR, one entry per CDR3 protein. The sample shows 850,000 to 1,100,000 distinct CDR3 sequences, 30% to 40% of them seen only once. Sequenced sample: blood. Receptors were obtained from a man between 18 and 35 years old in good health.

This clonotype has only a few counts. The chain has TRBV3-1 and TRBJ2-3, with D perhaps assigned TRBD1 or TRBD2 (5 bases each). CDR1 and CDR2 (germline): LGHDT, YNNKEL (reference sequence). With 4 bases removed from V and 6 bases from J, the gap between germline ends came to 20 bases. CDR3 length: 16 amino acids. Written as DNA, the CDR3 is TGTGCCAGCAGCCTTCGTCCGGGACGTCAAGTGGATACGCAGTATTTT. This sequence encodes CASSLRPGRQVDTQYF.

This clonotype has only a few counts. The J gene is TRBJ1-1, the V gene TRBV12-3 or TRBV12-4; 8 positions match TRBD1. The CDR3 extends over 18 amino acids. With 0 bases clipped from V and 4 bases from J, the junction kept 13 bases outside the gene matches. The chain's CDR3 is CASSLAQPRTGKGTEAFF. The CDR3 nucleotides read TGTGCCAGCAGTTTAGCTCAGCCTAGGACAGGGAAAGGCACTGAAGCTTTCTTT.

V is TRBV7-2 and J is TRBJ1-4; D uncertain. CDR1 and CDR2 (germline): SGHTA, FQGNSA. The CDR3 spans 15 residues. Trimming cost V 1 base and J 5 bases, with 11 bases left between them. The CDR3 loop reads CASSLGTVTNEKLFF. The CDR3 DNA follows: TGTGCCAGCAGCTTAGGAACCGTTACCAATGAAAAACTGTTTTTT.

This chain links TRBV4-1 with TRBJ2-7; tentatively, D is TRBD2 (7 bases). The last part of the DNA fits TRBJ2-5 better; the J call may be wrong. Germline assignment: CDR1 MGHRA and CDR2 YSYEKL. This CDR3 is 15 amino acids long. CDR3 region: CASSHFGRGGGTQYF. In nucleotides, the CDR3 is TGCGCCAGCAGCCACTTCGGACGGGGAGGGGGGACCCAGTACTTC.

This clonotype turned up a few times. The V gene is TRBV18, the J gene TRBJ1-1, with D maybe TRBD1 (5 bases). The CDR3 has 15 residues. Germline assignment: CDR1 KGHSH and CDR2 LQKENI. Between the trimmed V and J ends, which lost 4 bases and 5 bases, there was a span of 17 bases. CDR3 residues: CASSQTTQGRTEAFF. DNA for the CDR3: TGTGCCAGCTCACAGACCACGCAGGGCAGGACTGAAGCTTTCTTT.

This clonotype has a handful of counts. The rearrangement links TRBV5-1 to TRBJ2-3; no definite D call. The CDR3 has 15 residues. Germline-derived CDR1 and CDR2 are SGHRS and YFSETQ. Trimming took off 5 bases at V and 2 bases at J, with 15 bases between the two ends. CDR3 coding DNA: TGCGCCAGCAGGGTAGAGGTCCGGACCACAGATACGCAGTATTTT. It yields the protein CASRVEVRTTDTQYF.

This sequence joins TRBV6-2 or TRBV6-3 and TRBJ1-1; D gene unclear. CDR3 length: 15 amino acids. The V end lost 5 bases, the J end lost 0 bases, and 13 bases lay between the germline ends. Germline V lookup: CDR1 MNHEY, CDR2 SVGEGT. The CDR3, as DNA: TGTGCCAGCAGTCGGGCGTGGGGAATGAACACTGAAGCTTTCTTT. This translates into CASSRAWGMNTEAFF.